Sequencing of this T cell receptor beta chain was carried out in a study of beta chain features in type 1 diabetes. On this clone: Antigen: not known.

Study-wide findings and caveats: When VDJ junctions were examined, type 1 diabetes patients showed fewer insertions and more deletions. The study notes PCR might favor shorter templates equally in patients and controls.

The V gene end was trimmed by 1 base and the J gene end by 4 bases; junction bases not matched to a gene: 6. The CDR3 length is 16 residues. Germline V gene sequence: CDR1 LNHDA, CDR2 SQIVND (reference sequence). Expressed TCRB transcripts were sequenced, since all the RNA that had been isolated was reverse transcribed. Assay: immunoSEQ multiplex PCR; the TCRdb copy retains only in-frame clones and omits some. The sample has under 250,000 clones, roughly an eighth seen once; the top ten hold more than 0.02%. The sequence was obtained from a woman aged 40 to 50 in good health. The J gene is TRBJ2-1, the V gene TRBV19, with 8 nucleotides matching TRBD2. The specimen sequenced was naive CD4+ T cells from blood. The CDR3 nucleotides are TGTGCCAGTAGTATAGTTGGTACTAGCGGTTACAATGAGCAGTTCTTC. The encoded protein is CASSIVGTSGYNEQFF.